This T cell receptor (beta chain) is from a study of T cell changes during pregnancy in multiple sclerosis. The table came from immunoSEQ multiplex PCR; TCRdb's copy has only in-frame clones and leaves some out. The profile covers tens of thousands of clones, with 85% to 95% appearing a single time and 1% to 1.5% taken by the ten largest. The CDR3 has 17 residues. CDR1 is SGHRS and CDR2 is YFSETQ in the germline V gene. Trimming at V came to 4 bases and at J to 3 bases, leaving 12 bases not matched to a gene. The TCR sequence derives from a female donor with multiple sclerosis, enrolled in a pregnancy study. Sequenced sample: peripheral blood. This chain joins TRBV5-1 and TRBJ1-1, with 10 bases fitting TRBD1. This CDR3 is CASSPPKTGGADTEAFF. The CDR3 DNA is TGCGCCAGCAGCCCGCCTAAGACAGGGGGCGCGGACACTGAAGCTTTCTTT.